The clone carrying this T cell receptor (beta chain) occurred a few times. Clones were read by immunoSEQ multiplex PCR, and TCRdb kept only the in-frame ones, dropping some. Of about 27,000 clones in the sample, more than 75% were seen once. The data stem from a study of memory CD4+ T cells and cytomegalovirus serostatus. Single viable CD3+CD4+CD8-CD45RO+ cells were sorted as the memory CD4+ T cells. Material: memory CD4+ T cells from blood. The receptor was isolated from an adult in good health and CMV-seronegative.

The CDR3: CASQGLGNSPLHF. The CDR3 DNA follows: TGTGCCAGCCAGGGGTTGGGAAATTCACCCCTCCACTTT. The V call is TRBV6-1, the J call TRBJ1-6; D possibly corresponds to TRBD1 (6 bases). V shed 8 bases and J shed 7 bases, with 12 bases lying between them. The germline gives CDR1 MNHNS, CDR2 SASEGT. The CDR3 runs to 13 residues.